This TCR beta chain was identified during a study of T cells in Graves' hyperthyroidism and ophthalmopathy. Patients aged 18 to 65 had newly diagnosed hyperthyroidism lasting under 2 months. Each diagnosis was grounded in clinical symptoms, serum thyroxine and TRAb, thyroid ultrasound, and orbital computed tomography. This clonotype was observed many times. There were TCR beta CDR3 regions amplified from RNA transcripts. The TCR CDR3 first-round RT-PCR relied on the HTBI primer set. One entry per CDR3 protein, called by TCRdb with MiXCR from the multiplex PCR reads. The sample yields about 690,000 distinct CDR3 sequences, approximately 15% seen once. Trimming cost V 5 bases and J 5 bases; bases outside gene matches: 10. There are 16 residues in the CDR3. Looked up from germline, CDR1 is SNHLY and CDR2 is FYNNEI.

This receptor was obtained from a man over 45 with Graves' hyperthyroidism. The chain combines TRBV2 with TRBJ2-7; TRBD2 agrees at 12 bases. Sequenced sample: blood. The CDR3 DNA sequence: TGTGCCAGCAGTTTGACTAGCGGGAGTTTCAGGAACGAGCAGTACTTC. It yields the protein CASSLTSGSFRNEQYF.